This T cell receptor (beta chain) emerged from a study of molecular identifiers for immune sequencing clone quantification. General study results and limits: Effector cells had over 98% of their molecules in clones above 20 RNA copies, while naive cells had under 1%.

Note on this clonotype: What it binds is not known.

TCRdb reprocessed the PCR reads with MiXCR, giving one entry per CDR3 protein. The data contain roughly 100,000 distinct CDR3 sequences, about 35% of them singletons. The V end was cut by 4 bases, the J end by 5 bases, with 15 bases between. This CDR3 spans 14 amino acids. Germline V gene lookup returns CDR1 SGHNT and CDR2 YYREEE (reference sequence). Naive CD8 libraries came from around 18,000 to 910,000 sorted cells with 10%, 30% or 50% RNA. CD8+CD4-CCR7+CD45RA+ cells were sorted as naive CD8 T cells. Sequenced sample: naive CD8+ T cells from blood, with Jurkat cell RNA spiked in. Subset specified: FACS-sorted CD8+CD4-CCR7+CD45RA+ naive T cells. The receptor comes from a human donor in good health. Some libraries in this study had Jurkat cell RNA spiked in. The rearrangement joins TRBV5-4 to TRBJ2-5; possible D gene TRBD1, 6 bases. The CDR3 region has the DNA TGTGCCAGCAGCCGAGACAGGAATAAGGAGACCCAGTACTTC. Residues: CASSRDRNKETQYF.